The TCR beta chain under discussion was sequenced for a study of blood T cell repertoires in COVID-19. Study overall: Sources were T cells, B-cell-depleted T cells, or PBMCs; the material itself was cDNA or gDNA.

Produced via immunoSEQ multiplex PCR; TCRdb's table is partial and in-frame only. This repertoire shows around 620,000 clones, over 80% found once; its top ten account for roughly 0.26%. The CDR3 covers 15 residues. The chain carries TRBV21-1 and TRBJ1-2. TRBV21-1 is deemed a pseudogene. This clonotype originated in a woman in her late teens or twenties with acute or convalescent COVID-19. Sequenced sample: peripheral blood. CDR3 sequence (DNA): TGTGCCAGCAGCGCTCGAGGCGGGCAATTTAAAGTCTACACCTTC. This codes for CASSARGGQFKVYTF.